This T cell receptor beta chain was captured in a study of CD8 T cells in ankylosing spondylitis. Study outcomes and limitations: Matched ankylosing spondylitis synovial fluid reportedly showed significant enrichment of disease-linked clones. In ankylosing spondylitis blood, a motif of seven or eight highly homologous TCR beta variants appeared characteristic. In the blood and synovial fluid of reactive arthritis, some motif variants had been previously reported.

Of note for this clonotype: Antigen: not known.

Quantitative 5'-RACE with molecular barcodes generated TCR beta libraries. TCRdb itself ran the 5' RACE reads through MiXCR, one entry per CDR3 protein. Here the sample spans some 200,000 distinct CDR3 sequences, 9.5% to 15% being singletons. V shed 1 base and J shed 2 bases, with 7 bases lying between them. Looked up from germline, CDR1 is SEHNR and CDR2 is FQNEAQ (reference sequence). The CDR3 is made up of 14 amino acids. The chain uses TRBV7-9 and TRBJ2-3, with no clear D. This clonotype originated in a male donor with ankylosing spondylitis or in good health (not recorded which). Sequenced input: blood, either unsorted or a sorted T cell fraction (not recorded which). In DNA form, the CDR3 reads TGTGCCAGCAGCTTAGGAGGATACACAGATACGCAGTATTTT. It codes for CASSLGGYTDTQYF.